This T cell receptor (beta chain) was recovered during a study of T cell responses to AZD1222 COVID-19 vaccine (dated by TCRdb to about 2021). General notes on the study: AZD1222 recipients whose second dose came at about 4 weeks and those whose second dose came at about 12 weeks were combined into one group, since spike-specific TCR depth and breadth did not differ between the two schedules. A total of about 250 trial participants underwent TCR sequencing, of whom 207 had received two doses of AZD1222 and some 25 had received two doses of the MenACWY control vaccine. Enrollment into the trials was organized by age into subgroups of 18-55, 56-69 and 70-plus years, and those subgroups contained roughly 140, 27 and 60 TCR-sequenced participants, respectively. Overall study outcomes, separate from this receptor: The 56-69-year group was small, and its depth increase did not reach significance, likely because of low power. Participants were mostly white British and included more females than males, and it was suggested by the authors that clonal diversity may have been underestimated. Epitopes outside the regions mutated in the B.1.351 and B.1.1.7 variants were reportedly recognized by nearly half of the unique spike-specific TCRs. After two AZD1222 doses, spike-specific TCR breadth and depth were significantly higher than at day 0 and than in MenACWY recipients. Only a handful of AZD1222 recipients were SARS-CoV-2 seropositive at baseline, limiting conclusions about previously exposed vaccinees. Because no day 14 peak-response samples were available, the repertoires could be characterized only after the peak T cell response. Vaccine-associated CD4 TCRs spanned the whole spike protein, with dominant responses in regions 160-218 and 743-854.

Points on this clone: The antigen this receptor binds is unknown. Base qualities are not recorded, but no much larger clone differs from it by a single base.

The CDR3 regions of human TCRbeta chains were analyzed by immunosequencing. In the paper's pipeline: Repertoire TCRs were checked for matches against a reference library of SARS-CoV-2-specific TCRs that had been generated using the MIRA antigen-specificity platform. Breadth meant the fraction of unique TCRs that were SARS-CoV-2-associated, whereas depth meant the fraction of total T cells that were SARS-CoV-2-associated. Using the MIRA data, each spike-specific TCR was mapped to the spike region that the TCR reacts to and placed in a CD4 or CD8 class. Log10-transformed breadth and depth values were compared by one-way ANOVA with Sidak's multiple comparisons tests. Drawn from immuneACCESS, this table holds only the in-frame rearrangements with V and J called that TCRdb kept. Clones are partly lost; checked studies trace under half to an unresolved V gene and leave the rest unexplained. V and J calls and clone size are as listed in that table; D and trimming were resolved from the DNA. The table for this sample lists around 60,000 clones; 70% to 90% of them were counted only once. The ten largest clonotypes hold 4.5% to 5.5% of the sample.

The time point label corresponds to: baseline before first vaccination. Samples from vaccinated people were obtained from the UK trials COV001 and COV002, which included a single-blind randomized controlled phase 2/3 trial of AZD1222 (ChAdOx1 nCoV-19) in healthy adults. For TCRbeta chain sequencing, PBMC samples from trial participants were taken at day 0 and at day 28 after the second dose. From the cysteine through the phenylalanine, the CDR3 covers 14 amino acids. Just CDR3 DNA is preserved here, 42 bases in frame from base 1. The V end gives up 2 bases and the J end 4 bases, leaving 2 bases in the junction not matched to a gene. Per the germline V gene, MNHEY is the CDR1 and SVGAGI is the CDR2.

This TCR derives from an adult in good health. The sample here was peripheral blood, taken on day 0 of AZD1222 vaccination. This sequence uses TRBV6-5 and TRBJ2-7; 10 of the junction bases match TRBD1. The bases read TGTGCCAGCAGTTACCGGGACAGGGGTTACGAGCAGTACTTC. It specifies CASSYRDRGYEQYF.